This section outlines one T cell receptor beta chain sequence together with its context. Antigen specificity is unknown. This sample is drawn from a study of T-cell memory formation after mild COVID-19. This CDR3 region has 16 residues. The trim removed 4 bases at V and 3 bases at J, leaving 10 bases unmatched. Germline V lookup: CDR1 SGDLS, CDR2 YYNGEE. Overall study results and limits: Clones contracting over day 15 to 85 were CD4/CD8 balanced, with later expanders leaning CD4+.

TCRdb reanalysed the 5' RACE reads using MiXCR and keeps one entry per CDR3 protein. The repertoire holds roughly 310,000 distinct CDR3 sequences, with about a sixth as singletons. The sequenced sample was PBMCs or a T cell subset sorted from them (not recorded which). This chain connects TRBV9 to TRBJ2-3; TRBD2 aligns across 8 bases. The receptor's source is a man between 18 and 29 years old who had mild COVID-19 (a few samples of this study predate the infection). Cell type and time point are not known. The CDR3 loop is CASSPVVTSGTDTQYF. The CDR3 DNA reads TGTGCCAGCAGCCCCGTCGTAACTAGCGGTACAGATACGCAGTATTTT.